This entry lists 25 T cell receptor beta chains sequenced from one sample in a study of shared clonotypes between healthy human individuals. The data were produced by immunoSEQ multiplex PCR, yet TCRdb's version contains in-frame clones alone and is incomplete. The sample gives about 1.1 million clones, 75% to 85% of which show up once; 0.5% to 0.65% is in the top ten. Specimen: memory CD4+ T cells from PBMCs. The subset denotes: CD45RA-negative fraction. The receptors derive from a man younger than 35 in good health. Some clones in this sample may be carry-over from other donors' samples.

CDR3 in DNA: TGTGCCAGCCGGAGCCAGGGGGGTTCGGAGACCCAGTACTTC. Translating it yields CASRSQGGSETQYF. The gene calls are TRBV18 and TRBJ2-5; maybe TRBD1 (7 bases). The CDR3 spans 14 residues. The germline CDR1 and CDR2 sequences are KGHSH and LQKENI. V was shortened by 8 bases and J by 5 bases, with 18 bases between the two germline ends.

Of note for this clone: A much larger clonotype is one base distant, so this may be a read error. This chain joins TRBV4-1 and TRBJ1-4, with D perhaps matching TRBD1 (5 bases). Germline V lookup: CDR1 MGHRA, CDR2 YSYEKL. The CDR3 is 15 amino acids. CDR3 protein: CASGQVQGPNEKLFF. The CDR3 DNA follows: TGCGCCAGCGGCCAAGTTCAGGGACCTAATGAAAAACTGTTTTTT.

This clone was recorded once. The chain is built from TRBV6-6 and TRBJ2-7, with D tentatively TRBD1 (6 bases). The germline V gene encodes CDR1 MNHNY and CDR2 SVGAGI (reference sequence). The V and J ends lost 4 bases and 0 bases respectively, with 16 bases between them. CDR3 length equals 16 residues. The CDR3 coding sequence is TGTGCCAGCAGTTCTACCCGACAGGCGCGCTCCTACGAGCAGTACTTC. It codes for CASSSTRQARSYEQYF.

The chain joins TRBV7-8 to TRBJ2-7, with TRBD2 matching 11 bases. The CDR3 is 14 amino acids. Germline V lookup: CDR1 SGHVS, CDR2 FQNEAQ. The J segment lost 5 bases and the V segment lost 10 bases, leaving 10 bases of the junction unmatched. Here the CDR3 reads CATELSGRANEQYF. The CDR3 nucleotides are TGTGCCACCGAACTTAGCGGGAGGGCCAACGAGCAGTACTTC.

CDR3 loop: CASSPRTSGGDADEQYF. The CDR3, as DNA: TGTGCCAGCTCACCTCGGACTAGCGGGGGGGACGCGGACGAGCAGTACTTC. The chain is built from TRBV18 and TRBJ2-7; 15 bases map to TRBD2. CDR3 size: 17 residues. The V gene's germline CDR1 is KGHSH and CDR2 LQKENI. The trim removed 3 bases at V and 5 bases at J, leaving 8 bases unmatched.

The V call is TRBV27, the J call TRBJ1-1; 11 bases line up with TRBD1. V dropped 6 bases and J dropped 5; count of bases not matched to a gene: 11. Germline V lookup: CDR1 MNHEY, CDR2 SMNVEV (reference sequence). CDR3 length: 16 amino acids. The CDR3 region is CASSAGTGGVGTEAFF. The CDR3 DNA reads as TGTGCCAGCAGCGCAGGGACAGGGGGGGTAGGGACTGAAGCTTTCTTT.

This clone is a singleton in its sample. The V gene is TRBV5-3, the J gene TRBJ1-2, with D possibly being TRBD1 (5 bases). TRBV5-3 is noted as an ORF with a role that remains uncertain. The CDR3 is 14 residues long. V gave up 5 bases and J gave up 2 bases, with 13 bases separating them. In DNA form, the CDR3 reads TGTGCCAGAAGGGCCAGGGACCGGAACTATGGCTACACCTTC. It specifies CARRARDRNYGYTF.

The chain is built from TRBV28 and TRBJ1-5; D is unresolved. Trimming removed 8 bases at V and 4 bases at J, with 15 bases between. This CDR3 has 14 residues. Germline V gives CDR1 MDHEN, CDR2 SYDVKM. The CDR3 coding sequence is TGTGCCAGCGGAAGGATCAAGGGAAATCAGCCCCAGCATTTT. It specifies CASGRIKGNQPQHF.

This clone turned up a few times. The CDR3 protein is CASSEGPPTSYEQYF. Here the CDR3 DNA reads TGTGCCAGCAGTGAAGGACCTCCCACCTCCTACGAGCAGTACTTC. The rearrangement links TRBV2 to TRBJ2-7; D remains ambiguous. Per germline, CDR1 SNHLY and CDR2 FYNNEI. Trimming pared 1 base from V and 0 bases from J, leaving 10 bases between. The CDR3 is 15 amino acids.

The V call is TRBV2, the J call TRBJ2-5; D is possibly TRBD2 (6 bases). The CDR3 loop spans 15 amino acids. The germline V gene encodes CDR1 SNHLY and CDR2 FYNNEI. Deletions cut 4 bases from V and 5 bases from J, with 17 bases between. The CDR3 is CASSGVVRGEETQYF. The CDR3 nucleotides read TGTGCCAGCAGTGGGGTCGTGCGGGGAGAGGAGACCCAGTACTTC. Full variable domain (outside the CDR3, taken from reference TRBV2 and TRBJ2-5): EPEVTQTPSHQVTQMGQEVILRCVPISNHLYFYWYRQILGQKVEFLVSFYNNEISEKSEIFDDQFSVERPDGSNFTLKIRSTKLEDSAMYFCASSGVVRGEETQYFGPGTRLLVL.

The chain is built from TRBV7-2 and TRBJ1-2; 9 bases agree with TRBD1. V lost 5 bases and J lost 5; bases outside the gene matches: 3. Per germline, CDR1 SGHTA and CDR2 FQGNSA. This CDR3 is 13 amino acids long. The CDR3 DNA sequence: TGTGCCAGCAGCCGGGACAGGGAGTATGGCTACACCTTC. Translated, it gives CASSRDREYGYTF.

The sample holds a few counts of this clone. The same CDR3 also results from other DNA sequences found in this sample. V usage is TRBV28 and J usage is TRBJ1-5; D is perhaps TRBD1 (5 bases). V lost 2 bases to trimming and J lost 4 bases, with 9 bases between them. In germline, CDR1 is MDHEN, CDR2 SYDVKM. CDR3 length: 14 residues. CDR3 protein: CASSLGQGNQPQHF. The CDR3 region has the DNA TGTGCCAGCAGTTTAGGGCAGGGTAATCAGCCCCAGCATTTT.

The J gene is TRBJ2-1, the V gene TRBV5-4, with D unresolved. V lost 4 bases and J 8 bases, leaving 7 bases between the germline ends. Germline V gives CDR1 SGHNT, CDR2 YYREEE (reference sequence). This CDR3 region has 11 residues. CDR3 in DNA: TGTGCCAGCAGCCTTAGATATGAGCAGTTCTTC. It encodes CASSLRYEQFF. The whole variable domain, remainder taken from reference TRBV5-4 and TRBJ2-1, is ETGVTQSPTHLIKTRGQQVTLRCSSQSGHNTVSWYQQALGQGPQFIFQYYREEENGRGNFPPRFSGLQFPNYSSELNVNALELDDSALYLCASSLRYEQFFGPGTRLTVL.

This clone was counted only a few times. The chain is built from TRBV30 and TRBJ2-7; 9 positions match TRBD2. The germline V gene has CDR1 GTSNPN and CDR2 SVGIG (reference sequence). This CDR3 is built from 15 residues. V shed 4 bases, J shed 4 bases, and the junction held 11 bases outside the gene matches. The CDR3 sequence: CAWTPLAGGVYEQYF. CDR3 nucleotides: TGTGCCTGGACCCCGCTGGCGGGAGGGGTATACGAGCAGTACTTC. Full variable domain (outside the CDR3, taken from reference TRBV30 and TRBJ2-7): SQTIHQWPATLVQPVGSPLSLECTVEGTSNPNLYWYRQAAGRGLQLLFYSVGIGQISSEVPQNLSASRPQDRQFILSSKKLLLSDSGFYLCAWTPLAGGVYEQYFGPGTRLTVT.

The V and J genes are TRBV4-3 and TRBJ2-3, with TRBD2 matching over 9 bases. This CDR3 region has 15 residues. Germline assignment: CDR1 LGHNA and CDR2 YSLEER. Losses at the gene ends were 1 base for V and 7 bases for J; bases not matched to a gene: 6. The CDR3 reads CASSQASGRMNTQYF. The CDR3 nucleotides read TGCGCCAGCAGCCAAGCCAGCGGGAGGATGAATACGCAGTATTTT.

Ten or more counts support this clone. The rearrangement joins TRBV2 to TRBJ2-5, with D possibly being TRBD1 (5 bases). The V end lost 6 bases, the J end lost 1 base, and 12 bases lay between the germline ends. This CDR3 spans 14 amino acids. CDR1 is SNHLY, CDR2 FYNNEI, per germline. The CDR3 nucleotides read TGTGCCAGCAGCGACAGCAACACCCAAGAGACCCAGTACTTC. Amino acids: CASSDSNTQETQYF. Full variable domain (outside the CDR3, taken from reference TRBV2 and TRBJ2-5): EPEVTQTPSHQVTQMGQEVILRCVPISNHLYFYWYRQILGQKVEFLVSFYNNEISEKSEIFDDQFSVERPDGSNFTLKIRSTKLEDSAMYFCASSDSNTQETQYFGPGTRLLVL.

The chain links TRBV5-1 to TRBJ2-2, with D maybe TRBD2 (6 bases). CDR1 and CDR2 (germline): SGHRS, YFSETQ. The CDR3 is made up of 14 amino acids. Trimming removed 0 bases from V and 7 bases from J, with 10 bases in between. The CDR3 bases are TGCGCCAGCAGCTTGGGGCGGGATGGCGGGGAGCTGTTTTTT. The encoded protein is CASSLGRDGGELFF.

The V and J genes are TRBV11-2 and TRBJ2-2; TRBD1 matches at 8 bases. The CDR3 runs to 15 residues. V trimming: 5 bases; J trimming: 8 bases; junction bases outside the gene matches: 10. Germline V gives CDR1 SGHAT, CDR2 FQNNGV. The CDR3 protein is CASSPRQGATGELFF. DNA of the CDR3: TGTGCCAGCAGCCCTAGGCAGGGGGCTACTGGGGAGCTGTTTTTT.

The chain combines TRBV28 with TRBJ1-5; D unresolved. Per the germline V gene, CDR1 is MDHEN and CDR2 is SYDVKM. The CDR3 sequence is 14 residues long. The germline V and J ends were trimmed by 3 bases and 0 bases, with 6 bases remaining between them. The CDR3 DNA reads TGTGCCAGCAGTTTGAGTGGTAGCAATCAGCCCCAGCATTTT. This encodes CASSLSGSNQPQHF.

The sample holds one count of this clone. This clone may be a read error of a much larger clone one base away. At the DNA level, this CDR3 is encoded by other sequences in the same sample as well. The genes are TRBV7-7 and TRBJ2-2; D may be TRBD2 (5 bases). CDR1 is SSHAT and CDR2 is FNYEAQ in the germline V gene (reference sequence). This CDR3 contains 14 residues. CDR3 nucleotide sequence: TGTGCCAGCAGCTTATTTTGGAACACCGGGGAGCTGTTCTTT. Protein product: CASSLFWNTGELFF. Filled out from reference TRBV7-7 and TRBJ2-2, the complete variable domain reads GAGVSQSPRYKVTKRGQDVTLRCDPISSHATLYWYQQALGQGPEFLTYFNYEAQPDKSGLPSDRFSAERPEGSISTLTIQRTEQRDSAMYRCASSLFWNTGELFFGEGSRLTVL.

CDR3 loop: CASSLRDHYGYTF. The CDR3 nucleotides read TGTGCCAGCAGCTTGAGGGACCACTATGGCTACACCTTC. V and J are TRBV5-4 and TRBJ1-2; D perhaps matches TRBD1 (5 bases). The CDR3 sequence is 13 residues long. CDR1 and CDR2 (germline): SGHNT, YYREEE (reference sequence). Between the trimmed V and J ends, which lost 1 base and 3 bases, there was a span of 7 bases. The full variable domain, rest sourced from reference TRBV5-4 and TRBJ1-2, is ETGVTQSPTHLIKTRGQQVTLRCSSQSGHNTVSWYQQALGQGPQFIFQYYREEENGRGNFPPRFSGLQFPNYSSELNVNALELDDSALYLCASSLRDHYGYTFGSGTRLTVV.

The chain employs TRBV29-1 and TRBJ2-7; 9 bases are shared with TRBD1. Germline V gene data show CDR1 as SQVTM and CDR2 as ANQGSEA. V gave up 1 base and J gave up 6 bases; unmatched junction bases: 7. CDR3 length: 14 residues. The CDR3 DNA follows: TGCAGCGTTGAAGGGGGACAGGGCGTCTCCGAGCAGTACTTC. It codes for CSVEGGQGVSEQYF.

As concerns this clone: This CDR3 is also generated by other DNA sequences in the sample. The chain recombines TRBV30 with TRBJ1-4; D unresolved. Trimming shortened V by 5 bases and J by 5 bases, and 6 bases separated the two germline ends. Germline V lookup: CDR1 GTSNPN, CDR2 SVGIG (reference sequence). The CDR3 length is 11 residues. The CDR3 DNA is TGTGCCTGGTCGGGGAATGAAAAACTGTTTTTT. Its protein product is CAWSGNEKLFF.

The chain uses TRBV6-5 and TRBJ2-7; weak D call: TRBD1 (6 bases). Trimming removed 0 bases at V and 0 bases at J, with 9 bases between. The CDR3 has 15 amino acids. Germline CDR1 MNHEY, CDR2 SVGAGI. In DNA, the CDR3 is TGTGCCAGCAGTTACTCGTGGGGGCACTCCTACGAGCAGTACTTC. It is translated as CASSYSWGHSYEQYF.

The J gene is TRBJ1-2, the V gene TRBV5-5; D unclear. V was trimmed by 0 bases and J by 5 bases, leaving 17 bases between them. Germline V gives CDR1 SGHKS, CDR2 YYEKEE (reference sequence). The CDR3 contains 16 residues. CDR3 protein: CASSLVSGSYPYGYTF. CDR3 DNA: TGTGCCAGCAGCTTGGTTTCCGGCAGCTACCCATATGGCTACACCTTC.